The entry that follows covers one T cell receptor beta chain sequence. Its specificity is not known. It was with 60 Vbeta and 13 Jbeta primers that the PCR ran. Data came from immunoSEQ multiplex PCR; TCRdb stores just in-frame clones and leaves some out. The data hold about 160,000 clones, with 78% observed a single time. The germline V and J ends were trimmed by 0 bases and 5 bases, with 20 bases remaining between them. The CDR3 loop spans 17 amino acids. Germline assignment: CDR1 SGHNT and CDR2 YYREEE (reference sequence). The record originates from a study of cytomegalovirus exposure and HLA in healthy donors. The study, taken as a whole, reports: Earlier analysis looked at TCR beta V segments, and most were productive about 87% or about 30% of the time. The records held CMV serostatus as the only immune exposure information. HLA alleles were associated with some 17,000 TCR beta sequences in a later analysis at 0.05 false discovery rate.

This TCR came from a male donor in good health and CMV-seronegative. Sequenced: PBMCs. This chain uses TRBV5-4 with TRBJ1-1; a possible D gene is TRBD1 (6 bases). The CDR3 coding sequence is TGTGCCAGCAGCTTGGGGTTGCGGGGGGCGCCGCGAACTGAAGCTTTCTTT. Protein sequence: CASSLGLRGAPRTEAFF.